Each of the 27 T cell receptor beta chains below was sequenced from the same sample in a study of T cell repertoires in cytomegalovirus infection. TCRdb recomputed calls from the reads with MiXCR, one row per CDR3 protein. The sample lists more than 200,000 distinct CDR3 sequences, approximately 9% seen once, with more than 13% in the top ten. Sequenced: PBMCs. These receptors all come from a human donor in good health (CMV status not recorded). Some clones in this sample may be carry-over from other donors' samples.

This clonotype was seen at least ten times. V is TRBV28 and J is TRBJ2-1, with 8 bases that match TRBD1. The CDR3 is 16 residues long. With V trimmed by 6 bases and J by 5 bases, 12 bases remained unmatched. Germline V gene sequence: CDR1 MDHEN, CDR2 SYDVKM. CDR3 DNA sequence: TGTGCCAGCAGCCTGGCCCCCGGACAGGGAAACAATGAGCAGTTCTTC. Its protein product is CASSLAPGQGNNEQFF.

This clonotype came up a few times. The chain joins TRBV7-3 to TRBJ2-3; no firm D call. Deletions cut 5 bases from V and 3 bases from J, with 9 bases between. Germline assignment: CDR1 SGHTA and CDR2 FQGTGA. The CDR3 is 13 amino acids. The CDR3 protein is CASSPARTDTQYF. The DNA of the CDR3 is TGTGCCAGCAGCCCGGCTAGGACAGATACGCAGTATTTT.

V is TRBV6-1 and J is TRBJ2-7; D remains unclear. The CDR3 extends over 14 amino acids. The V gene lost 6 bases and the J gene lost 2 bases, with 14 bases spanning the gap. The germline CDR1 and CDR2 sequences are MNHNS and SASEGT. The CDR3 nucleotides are TGTGCCAGCAGCCCGATACAGCGAACCTACGAGCAGTACTTC. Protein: CASSPIQRTYEQYF.

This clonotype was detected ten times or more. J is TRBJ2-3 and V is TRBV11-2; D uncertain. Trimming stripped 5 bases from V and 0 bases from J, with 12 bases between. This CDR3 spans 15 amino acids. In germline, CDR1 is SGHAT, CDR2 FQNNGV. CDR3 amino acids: CASSTGTRSTDTQYF. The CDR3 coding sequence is TGTGCCAGCAGCACCGGAACGCGGAGCACAGATACGCAGTATTTT.

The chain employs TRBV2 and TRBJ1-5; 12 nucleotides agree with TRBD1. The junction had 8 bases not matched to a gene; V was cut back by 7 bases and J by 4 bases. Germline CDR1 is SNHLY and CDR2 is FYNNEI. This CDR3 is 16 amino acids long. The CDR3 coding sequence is TGTGCCAGCACCGGGACAGGGGGCTTGGGAAATCAGCCCCAGCATTTT. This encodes CASTGTGGLGNQPQHF.

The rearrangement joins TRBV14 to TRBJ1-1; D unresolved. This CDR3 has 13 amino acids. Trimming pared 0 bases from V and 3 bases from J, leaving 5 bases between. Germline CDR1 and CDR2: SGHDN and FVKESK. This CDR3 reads CASSQEMDTEAFF. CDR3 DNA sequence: TGTGCCAGCAGCCAAGAGATGGACACTGAAGCTTTCTTT.

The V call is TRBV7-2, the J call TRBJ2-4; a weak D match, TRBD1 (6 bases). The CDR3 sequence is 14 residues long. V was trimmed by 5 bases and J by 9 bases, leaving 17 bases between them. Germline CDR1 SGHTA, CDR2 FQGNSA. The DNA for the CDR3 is TGTGCCAGCAGCCCGTCGATGGGGGCTGGCATTCAGTACTTC. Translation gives CASSPSMGAGIQYF.

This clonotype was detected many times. CDR3 residues: CASSIRDRKNTGELFF. DNA of the CDR3: TGTGCCAGTAGTATCAGAGACAGGAAGAACACCGGGGAGCTGTTTTTT. This chain connects TRBV19 to TRBJ2-2; D might be TRBD1 (6 bases). Trimming shortened V by 3 bases and J by 1 base, and 12 bases separated the two germline ends. This CDR3 has 16 amino acids. From germline, CDR1 is LNHDA and CDR2 SQIVND (reference sequence).

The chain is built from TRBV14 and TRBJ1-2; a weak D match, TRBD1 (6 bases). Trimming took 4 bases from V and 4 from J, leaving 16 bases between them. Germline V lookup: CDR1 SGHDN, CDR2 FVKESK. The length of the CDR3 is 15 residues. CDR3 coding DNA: TGTGCCAGCAGCCGAGGGACACAGATCAGCTATGGCTACACCTTC. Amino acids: CASSRGTQISYGYTF.

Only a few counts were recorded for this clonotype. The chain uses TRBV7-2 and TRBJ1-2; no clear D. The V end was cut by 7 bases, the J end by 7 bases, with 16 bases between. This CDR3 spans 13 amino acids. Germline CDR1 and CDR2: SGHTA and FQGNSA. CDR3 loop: CASTPEGISGYTF. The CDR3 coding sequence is TGTGCCAGCACCCCCGAGGGAATAAGTGGCTACACCTTC.

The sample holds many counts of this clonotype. CDR3: CASSPTPGTRSPQYF. CDR3 nucleotide sequence: TGTGCCAGCAGCCCGACACCCGGGACTAGGTCGCCGCAGTACTTC. The rearrangement joins TRBV14 to TRBJ2-7; 8 bases are a match to TRBD2. The CDR3 extends over 15 amino acids. J lost 9 bases, V lost 4 bases, and 14 bases had no gene match. Germline values: CDR1 SGHDN, CDR2 FVKESK.

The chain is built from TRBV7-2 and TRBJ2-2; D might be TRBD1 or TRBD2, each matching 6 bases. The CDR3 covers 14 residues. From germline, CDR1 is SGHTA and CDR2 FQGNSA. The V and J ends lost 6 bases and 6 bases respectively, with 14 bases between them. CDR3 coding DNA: TGTGCCAGCAGGCAAGGGGGGTTCCCCGGGGAGCTGTTTTTT. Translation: CASRQGGFPGELFF.

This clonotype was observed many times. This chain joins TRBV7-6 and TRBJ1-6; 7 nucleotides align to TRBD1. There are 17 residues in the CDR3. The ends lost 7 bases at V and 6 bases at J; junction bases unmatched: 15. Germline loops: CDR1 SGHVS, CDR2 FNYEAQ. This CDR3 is CASNTAKGAIGNSPLHF. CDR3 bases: TGTGCCAGCAACACAGCGAAGGGGGCCATTGGTAATTCACCCCTCCACTTT.

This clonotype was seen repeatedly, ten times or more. CDR3 residues: CASSFAKQGGAFF. CDR3 coding DNA: TGTGCCAGCAGCTTCGCGAAACAGGGGGGAGCTTTCTTT. The rearrangement uses TRBV7-2 and TRBJ1-1; 8 positions match TRBD1. After removal of 3 bases from V and 10 bases from J, the junction contained 7 bases not matched to a gene. Per the germline V gene, CDR1 is SGHTA and CDR2 is FQGNSA. The CDR3 consists of 13 residues.

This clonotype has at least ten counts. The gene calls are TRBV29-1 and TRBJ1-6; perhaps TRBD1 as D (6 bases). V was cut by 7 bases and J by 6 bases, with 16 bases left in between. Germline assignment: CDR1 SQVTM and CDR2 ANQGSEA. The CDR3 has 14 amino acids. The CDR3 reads CSAQMGGSNSPLHF. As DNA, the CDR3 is TGCAGCGCTCAGATGGGGGGCTCTAATTCACCCCTCCACTTT.

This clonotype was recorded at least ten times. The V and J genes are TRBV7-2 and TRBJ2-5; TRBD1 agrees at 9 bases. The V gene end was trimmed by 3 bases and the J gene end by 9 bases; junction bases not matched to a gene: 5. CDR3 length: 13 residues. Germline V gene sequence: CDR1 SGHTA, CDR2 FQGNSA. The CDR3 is CASSLGTGSSQYF. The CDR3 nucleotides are TGTGCCAGCAGCTTGGGGACAGGGAGTTCCCAGTACTTC.

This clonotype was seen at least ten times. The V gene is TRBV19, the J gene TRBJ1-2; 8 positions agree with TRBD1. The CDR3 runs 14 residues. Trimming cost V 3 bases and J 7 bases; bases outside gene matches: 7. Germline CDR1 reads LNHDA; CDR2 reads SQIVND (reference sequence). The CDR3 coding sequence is TGTGCCAGTAGTATTGGAGGACAGGGAGGTGGCTACACCTTC. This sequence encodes CASSIGGQGGGYTF.

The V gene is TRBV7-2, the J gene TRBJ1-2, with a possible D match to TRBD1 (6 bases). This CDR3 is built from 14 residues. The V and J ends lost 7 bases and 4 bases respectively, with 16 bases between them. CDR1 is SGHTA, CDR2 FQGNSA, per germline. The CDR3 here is CASITDRLPYGYTF. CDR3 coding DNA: TGTGCCAGCATCACGGACAGACTCCCCTATGGCTACACCTTC.

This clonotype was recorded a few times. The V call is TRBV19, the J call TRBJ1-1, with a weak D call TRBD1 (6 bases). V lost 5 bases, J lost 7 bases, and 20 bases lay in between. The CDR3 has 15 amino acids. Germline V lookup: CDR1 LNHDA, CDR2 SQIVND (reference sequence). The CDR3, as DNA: TGTGCCAGTAGTTCTCCTGGGCGGGGGCGCCTTGAAGCTTTCTTT. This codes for CASSSPGRGRLEAFF.

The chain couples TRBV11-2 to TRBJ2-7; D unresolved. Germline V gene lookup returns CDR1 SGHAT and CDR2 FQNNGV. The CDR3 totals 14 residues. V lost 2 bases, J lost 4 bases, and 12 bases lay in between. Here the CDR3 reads CASSLSVGSYEQYF. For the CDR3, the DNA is TGTGCCAGCAGCTTATCTGTCGGCTCGTACGAGCAGTACTTC. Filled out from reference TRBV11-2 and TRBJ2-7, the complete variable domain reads EAGVAQSPRYKIIEKRQSVAFWCNPISGHATLYWYQQILGQGPKLLIQFQNNGVVDDSQLPKDRFSAERLKGVDSTLKIQPAKLEDSAVYLCASSLSVGSYEQYFGPGTRLTVT.

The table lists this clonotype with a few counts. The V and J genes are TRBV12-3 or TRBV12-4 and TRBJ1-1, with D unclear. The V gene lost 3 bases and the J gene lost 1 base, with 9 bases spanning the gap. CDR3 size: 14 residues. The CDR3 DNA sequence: TGTGCCAGCAGTTTCTTTAACAAGAACACTGAAGCTTTCTTT. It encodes CASSFFNKNTEAFF.

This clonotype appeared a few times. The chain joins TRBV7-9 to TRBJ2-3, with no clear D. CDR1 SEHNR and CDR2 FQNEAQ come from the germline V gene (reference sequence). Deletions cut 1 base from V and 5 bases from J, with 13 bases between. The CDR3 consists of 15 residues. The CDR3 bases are TGTGCCAGCAGCTTAGAGGGTTCGCTCCGAGATACGCAGTATTTT. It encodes CASSLEGSLRDTQYF. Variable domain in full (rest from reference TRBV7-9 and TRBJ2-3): DTGVSQNPRHKITKRGQNVTFRCDPISEHNRLYWYRQTLGQGPEFLTYFQNEAQLEKSRLLSDRFSAERPKGSFSTLEIQRTEQGDSAMYLCASSLEGSLRDTQYFGPGTRLTVL.

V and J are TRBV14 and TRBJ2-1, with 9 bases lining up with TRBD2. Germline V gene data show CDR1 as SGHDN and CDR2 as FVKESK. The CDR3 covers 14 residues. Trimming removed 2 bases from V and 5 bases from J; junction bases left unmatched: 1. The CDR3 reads CASSQLAGNNEQFF. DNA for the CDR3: TGTGCCAGCAGCCAACTAGCGGGAAACAATGAGCAGTTCTTC.

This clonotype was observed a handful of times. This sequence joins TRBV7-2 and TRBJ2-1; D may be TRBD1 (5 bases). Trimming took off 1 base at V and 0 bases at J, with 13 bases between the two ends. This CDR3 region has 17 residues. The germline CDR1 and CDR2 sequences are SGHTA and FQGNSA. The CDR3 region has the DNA TGTGCCAGCAGCTTAGAGGCAGGAAGGGGCTCCTACAATGAGCAGTTCTTC. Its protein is CASSLEAGRGSYNEQFF.

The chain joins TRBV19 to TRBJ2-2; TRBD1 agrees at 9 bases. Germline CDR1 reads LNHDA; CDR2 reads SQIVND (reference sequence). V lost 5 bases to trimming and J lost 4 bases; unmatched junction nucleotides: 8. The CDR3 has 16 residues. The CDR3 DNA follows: TGTGCCAGTAGTTTCTGGACAGGGGAGGTCACCGGGGAGCTGTTTTTT. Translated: CASSFWTGEVTGELFF. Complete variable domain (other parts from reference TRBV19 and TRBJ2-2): DGGITQSPKYLFRKEGQNVTLSCEQNLNHDAMYWYRQDPGQGLRLIYYSQIVNDFQKGDIAEGYSVSREKKESFPLTVTSAQKNPTAFYLCASSFWTGEVTGELFFGEGSRLTVL.

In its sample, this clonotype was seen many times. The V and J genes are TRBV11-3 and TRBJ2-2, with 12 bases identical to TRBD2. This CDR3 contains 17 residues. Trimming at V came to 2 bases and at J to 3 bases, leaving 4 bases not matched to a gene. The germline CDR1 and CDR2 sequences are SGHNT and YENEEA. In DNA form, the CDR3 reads TGTGCCAGCAGCTTAACCCGACTAGCGGGAGACACCGGGGAGCTGTTTTTT. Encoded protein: CASSLTRLAGDTGELFF.

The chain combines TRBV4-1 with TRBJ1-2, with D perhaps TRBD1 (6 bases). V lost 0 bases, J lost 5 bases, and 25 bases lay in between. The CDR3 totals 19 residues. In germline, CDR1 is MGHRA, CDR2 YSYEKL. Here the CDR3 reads CASSQDPATGRIRAYGYTF. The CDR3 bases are TGCGCCAGCAGCCAAGATCCTGCGACAGGCCGAATCCGCGCTTATGGCTACACCTTC.